This T cell receptor beta chain was identified in a study of T cell repertoires in cytomegalovirus infection. On the study more broadly: It was recently identified HLA-C-restricted and well-studied HLA-B-restricted CMV epitopes that the study used.

Germline V gene lookup returns CDR1 ENHRY and CDR2 SYGVKD. V lost 10 bases to trimming and J lost 4 bases, with 22 bases between them. The CDR3 sequence is 15 residues long. In this sample, this clonotype turned up a few times. The target antigen is unknown. TCRdb ran MiXCR on the reads and lists one entry per CDR3 protein. This sample has about 400,000 distinct CDR3 sequences, with about 35% found just once. The chain couples TRBV10-3 to TRBJ1-1; D remains ambiguous. The input for sequencing was cultured PBMCs, taken from culture after CMV antigen stimulation. The clonotype comes from a human donor in good health (CMV status not recorded). Some clones in this sample may be carry-over from other donors' samples. The CDR3 sequence: CATRRNGVTGTEAFF. The CDR3 nucleotides read TGTGCCACTCGCCGGAATGGGGTTACGGGCACTGAAGCTTTCTTT.